Shown below are 17 T cell receptor beta chains from a single sample sequenced in a study of human T cells and chemical hapten exposure. Time point in this sample: pre-sensitization, week 0. Regarding treatment: therapeutic diphenylcyclopropenone sensitization with weekly scalp DPC. One entry per CDR3 protein, called by TCRdb with MiXCR from the RACE reads. The sample carries more than 100,000 distinct CDR3 sequences, roughly 12% recorded once. The source material was whole blood, sampled in connection with sensitization to the hapten diphenylcyclopropenone (DPC). These receptors originate from a woman in her late teens or twenties with alopecia areata. Some clones in this sample may be carry-over from other donors' samples.

This clonotype was detected many times. This chain joins TRBV6-1 and TRBJ1-2, with a tentative D call TRBD1 (6 bases). This CDR3 contains 14 residues. Germline CDR1 reads MNHNS; CDR2 reads SASEGT. The V end lost 6 bases, the J end lost 5 bases, and 16 bases lay between the germline ends. CDR3 protein: CASRDSLTWYGYTF. DNA of the CDR3: TGTGCCAGCAGGGACAGTCTCACCTGGTATGGCTACACCTTC.

The chain has TRBV6-6 and TRBJ2-3, with no clear D. CDR1 MNHNY and CDR2 SVGAGI come from the germline V gene (reference sequence). This CDR3 is built from 14 residues. Trimming took off 2 bases at V and 0 bases at J, with 6 bases between the two ends. This CDR3 reads CASSYPDSTDTQYF. CDR3 in DNA: TGTGCCAGCAGTTACCCGGACAGCACAGATACGCAGTATTTT.

This clonotype was recorded at least ten times. V usage is TRBV5-1 and J usage is TRBJ2-1; 8 nucleotides align to TRBD2. Germline assignment: CDR1 SGHRS and CDR2 YFSETQ. The ends lost 0 bases at V and 9 bases at J; junction bases unmatched: 8. CDR3 length: 15 amino acids. The CDR3 nucleotides are TGCGCCAGCAGCTTGGTGGCGGGGGGCCCGAGTGAGCAGTTCTTC. Translation: CASSLVAGGPSEQFF.

The chain couples TRBV21-1 to TRBJ2-7; the D call of TRBD1 is as the table states it, not checked on the DNA. TRBV21-1 is reported as a pseudogene. The CDR3 runs 14 residues. This CDR3 reads CASSKGTGTYEEYF. The CDR3 DNA sequence: TGTGCCAGCAGCAAGGGGACAGGGACGTACGAGGAGTACTTC.

This clonotype was recorded a few times. The chain carries TRBV6-2 or TRBV6-3 and TRBJ2-2; D call uncertain. The CDR3 runs to 15 residues. The germline V and J ends were trimmed by 2 bases and 6 bases, with 13 bases remaining between them. The germline CDR1 and CDR2 sequences are MNHEY and SVGEGT. The CDR3 nucleotides are TGTGCCAGCAGTTACGGAATAGTCGGTGCCGGGGAGCTGTTTTTT. Amino acids: CASSYGIVGAGELFF.

The chain combines TRBV19 with TRBJ1-6, with D uncertain. Per the germline V gene, CDR1 is LNHDA and CDR2 is SQIVND (reference sequence). This CDR3 is built from 12 residues. V gave up 6 bases and J gave up 7 bases, with 7 bases separating them. The CDR3 spells CASSPRNSPLHF. The CDR3 region has the DNA TGTGCCAGTAGCCCCAGGAATTCACCCCTCCACTTT.

The chain joins TRBV19 to TRBJ2-6; 9 positions match TRBD1. The germline CDR1 and CDR2 sequences are LNHDA and SQIVND (reference sequence). The CDR3 is 17 residues long. J was trimmed by 6 bases and V by 3 bases; bases with no gene match: 9. Here the CDR3 DNA reads TGTGCCAGTAGTATCGCCGGGACAGGGTCCGTGGCCAACGTCCTGACTTTC. Residues: CASSIAGTGSVANVLTF.

This chain joins TRBV2 and TRBJ2-5; D is perhaps TRBD1 (6 bases). Germline V gives CDR1 SNHLY, CDR2 FYNNEI. The CDR3 has 12 residues. Deletions cut 9 bases from V and 1 base from J, with 9 bases between. CDR3 amino acids: CARTGTQETQYF. CDR3 sequence (DNA): TGTGCCAGAACAGGGACCCAAGAGACCCAGTACTTC.

The chain recombines TRBV10-2 with TRBJ1-1; D is unresolved. The V end lost 3 bases, the J end lost 3 bases, and 11 bases lay between the germline ends. The CDR3 totals 14 residues. Germline V gene sequence: CDR1 WSHSY, CDR2 SAAADI. CDR3 bases: TGCGCCAGCAGTGATATTAGGGCTTACACTGAAGCTTTCTTT. Protein: CASSDIRAYTEAFF.

This clonotype was found a few times. This chain uses TRBV12-3 or TRBV12-4 with TRBJ2-7, with 7 bases identical to TRBD1. This CDR3 is 15 amino acids long. Trimming cost V 6 bases and J 1 base; bases outside gene matches: 9. DNA for the CDR3: TGTGCCAGCAGCCTCGCCGGGACAGCATCCTACGAGCAGTACTTC. This translates into CASSLAGTASYEQYF.

This clonotype was observed a handful of times. The rearrangement links TRBV6-2 or TRBV6-3 to TRBJ1-6, with unresolved D. V lost 0 bases and J 8 bases, leaving 17 bases between the germline ends. The CDR3 spans 17 residues. CDR1 MNHEY and CDR2 SVGEGT come from the germline V gene. The CDR3 region is CASSYSKKGVRHSPLHF. The CDR3 DNA reads as TGTGCCAGCAGTTACTCGAAAAAAGGAGTGAGGCATTCACCCCTCCACTTT.

DNA of the CDR3: TGTGCCAGCAGCGTGGGACTAGCGGCCTACAATGAGCAGTTCTTC. Translating gives CASSVGLAAYNEQFF. This chain links TRBV9 with TRBJ2-1; 11 nucleotides align to TRBD2. Germline V gene lookup returns CDR1 SGDLS and CDR2 YYNGEE. J lost 2 bases, V lost 2 bases, and 0 bases had no gene match. This CDR3 region has 15 residues.

This clonotype was picked up a small number of times. The chain combines TRBV27 with TRBJ2-7; 10 nucleotides match TRBD2. This CDR3 spans 15 amino acids. CDR1 and CDR2 (germline): MNHEY, SMNVEV (reference sequence). Unmatched junction bases numbered 16, after V lost 10 bases and J lost 7 bases. CDR3 DNA: TGTGCCACCATTCCTCTAGCGGGAGCCGCAGGTGAGCAGTACTTC. Its translation is CATIPLAGAAGEQYF.

Ten or more counts support this clonotype. The junction does not match germline at one end; this may be a read error. The CDR3 here is CSAREAGGYNEQFF. As DNA, the CDR3 is TGCAGTGCCAGAGAAGCGGGGGGTTACAATGAGCAGTTCTTC. The chain links TRBV20-1 to TRBJ2-1; 9 bases agree with TRBD2. Germline-derived CDR1 and CDR2 are DFQATT and SNEGSKA (reference sequence). The CDR3 is 14 amino acids.

This clonotype turned up a few times. The V and J genes are TRBV28 and TRBJ2-7, with D perhaps TRBD2 (7 bases). CDR3 length equals 15 residues. Trimming removed 7 bases from V and 2 bases from J, with 18 bases in between. Per the germline V gene, CDR1 is MDHEN and CDR2 is SYDVKM. DNA for the CDR3: TGTGCCAGCATTTGGTCCCGGGGGGCGACCTACGAGCAGTACTTC. Translation gives CASIWSRGATYEQYF.

The CDR3 loop reads CASSFGGPNYNEQFF. CDR3 in DNA: TGTGCCAGCAGTTTTGGCGGGCCTAATTACAATGAGCAGTTCTTC. The rearrangement links TRBV28 to TRBJ2-1, with TRBD2 as a possible D gene (5 bases). Germline loops: CDR1 MDHEN, CDR2 SYDVKM. CDR3 size: 15 residues. Trimming pared 3 bases from V and 4 bases from J, leaving 13 bases between.

As for this clonotype: The junction shows a germline mismatch at one end, possibly a read error. The chain couples TRBV7-9 to TRBJ1-6, with D possibly matching TRBD1 (6 bases). From germline, CDR1 is SEHNR and CDR2 FQNEAQ (reference sequence). This CDR3 contains 16 residues. The DNA of the CDR3 is TGTGCCAACAGCCCGCGAACAGGGAATATAGAGTCACCCCTCCACTTT. Its protein is CANSPRTGNIESPLHF.